This is a list of T cell receptor beta chains from one sample in a study of human T cells and chemical hapten exposure. Via MiXCR, TCRdb re-called the RACE reads, giving one row per CDR3 protein. This sample has 80,000 to 100,000 distinct CDR3 sequences, with 25% to 30% found just once. Here the sequenced sample was whole blood, taken in connection with sensitization to the hapten diphenylcyclopropenone (DPC). The receptors were sampled from a man in his forties with alopecia areata. Some clones in this sample may be carry-over from other donors' samples. Both conserved end residues are part of each CDR3. The order of the fields is J gene, V gene, clone size, D gene, CDR3 protein, CDR3 DNA. A D gene is named only where the DNA matches it firmly. Clone size is not always given. Where it is, it says once, few, many or a class for expanded clones.

TRBJ1-5 TRBV7-8 . TRBD1 CASSLARDSFNQPQHF TGTGCCAGCAGCTTAGCGCGGGACAGCTTCAATCAGCCCCAGCATTTT
TRBJ2-7 TRBV6-5 many . CASSYGGASLEQYF TGTGCCAGCAGTTACGGGGGCGCCTCTTTGGAGCAGTACTTC
TRBJ2-7 TRBV20-1 . . CSARDDPTLYEQYF TGCAGTGCTAGAGACGACCCTACATTATACGAGCAGTACTTC
TRBJ2-1 TRBV12-3/TRBV12-4 . TRBD1 CASSKPGTALYNEQFF TGTGCCAGCAGTAAACCCGGGACAGCGCTTTACAATGAGCAGTTCTTC
TRBJ2-3 TRBV6-6 . TRBD2 CASRPRAGGSTDTQYF TGTGCCAGCAGACCCAGGGCGGGAGGCTCCACAGATACGCAGTATTTT
TRBJ2-2 TRBV27 few . CASTGSRGNTGELFF TGTGCCAGCACTGGTTCTCGGGGGAACACCGGGGAGCTGTTTTTT
TRBJ1-1 TRBV7-9 . TRBD1 CASRSGGFTEAFF TGTGCCAGCAGGTCAGGGGGATTTACTGAAGCTTTCTTT
TRBJ1-6 TRBV9 few . CASSVTENSPLHF TGTGCCAGCAGCGTAACAGAGAATTCACCCCTCCACTTT
TRBJ2-5 TRBV28 few TRBD1 CASSLVLTGEAETQYF TGTGCCAGCAGCCTGGTTTTGACAGGGGAGGCGGAGACCCAGTACTTC
TRBJ2-3 TRBV5-6 many . CASSLSESTHTQYF TGTGCCAGCAGCTTGTCCGAGAGTACACATACGCAGTATTTT
TRBJ1-6 TRBV12-3/TRBV12-4 few . CASSKDWTDNSPLHF TGTGCCAGCAGCAAGGACTGGACAGATAATTCACCCCTCCACTTT
TRBJ1-2 TRBV20-1 few TRBD1 CSAPDRDEGYTF TGCAGTGCTCCGGACAGGGATGAAGGCTACACCTTC
TRBJ1-5 TRBV28 . . CASSLWRGGQPQHF TGTGCCAGCAGCCTTTGGCGGGGAGGGCAGCCCCAGCATTTT
TRBJ2-1 TRBV13 few TRBD2 CASRTPTSGSNEQFF TGTGCCAGCAGAACCCCGACTAGCGGGAGCAATGAGCAGTTCTTC
TRBJ2-1 TRBV6-2/TRBV6-3 . . CASRPGGDEQFF TGTGCCAGCAGGCCAGGGGGGGATGAGCAGTTCTTC
TRBJ2-3 TRBV20-1 many . CSATLVVSSDTQYF TGCAGTGCGACCTTGGTCGTCTCATCAGATACGCAGTATTTT
TRBJ1-1 TRBV5-6 . . CASSLVPGSNTEAFF TGTGCCAGCAGCTTGGTTCCCGGGTCGAACACTGAAGCTTTCTTT
TRBJ2-7 TRBV6-2/TRBV6-3 . . CASSPDGGTYEQYF TGTGCCAGCAGCCCGGACGGTGGTACATACGAGCAGTACTTC
TRBJ1-1 TRBV11-2 once . CASSLEWGGYTEAFF TGTGCCAGCAGCTTAGAATGGGGGGGGTACACTGAAGCTTTCTTT
TRBJ1-1 TRBV12-3/TRBV12-4 . . CASSSNRDNTTEAFF TGTGCCAGCAGTTCGAACCGGGACAACACCACTGAAGCTTTCTTT
TRBJ2-7 TRBV3-1 . . CASSQDVKSYEQYF TGTGCCAGCAGCCAAGACGTGAAGTCCTACGAGCAGTACTTC
TRBJ1-1 TRBV14 few TRBD1 CASSLGQGPPNTEAFF TGTGCCAGCAGCCTTGGACAGGGGCCCCCGAACACTGAAGCTTTCTTT
TRBJ2-6 TRBV29-1 once TRBD1 CSVEDTGGSGANVLTF TGCAGCGTTGAAGATACAGGGGGTTCTGGGGCCAACGTCCTGACTTTC
TRBJ1-1 TRBV12-3/TRBV12-4 . . CASSTWTVTEAFF TGTGCCAGCAGTACCTGGACAGTCACTGAAGCTTTCTTT
TRBJ2-7 TRBV20-1 few TRBD2 CSARRGRPRGEQYF TGCAGTGCTAGGCGGGGGAGGCCAAGGGGCGAGCAGTACTTC
TRBJ1-1 TRBV27 . . CASSSRGTEAFF TGTGCCAGCAGTTCCCGGGGGACTGAAGCTTTCTTT
TRBJ1-4 TRBV18 few . CASSPQKAPNEKLFF TGTGCCAGCTCACCACAGAAGGCCCCTAATGAAAAACTGTTTTTT
TRBJ2-7 TRBV5-4 . TRBD2 CASSLTSGSSGSYEQYF TGTGCCAGCAGCTTGACTAGCGGGAGTAGCGGATCCTACGAGCAGTACTTC
TRBJ2-1 TRBV6-2/TRBV6-3 . TRBD2 CASQRPLAGVRDEQFF TGTGCCAGTCAACGTCCGCTAGCGGGAGTAAGGGATGAGCAGTTCTTC